The entry below describes one T cell receptor (beta chain). These data belong to a study of blood T cell repertoires in COVID-19. On the study more broadly: PBMCs, B-cell-depleted T cells, or T cells were the source of the cDNA or gDNA that made up the material.

The V segment lost 3 bases and the J segment 7 bases; nucleotides outside the gene matches: 4. The CDR3 loop spans 14 amino acids. Germline CDR1 is SNHLY and CDR2 is FYNNEI. Seattle participants joined during active infection and were tracked over time. As originally analysed: Reference gene primer amplification yielded estimated nucleated cell counts. Clones were read by immunoSEQ multiplex PCR, and TCRdb kept only the in-frame ones, dropping some. V and J calls plus clone size are reproduced from that table; the DNA served to infer D and trimming. The sample has approximately 120,000 clones, more than 85% seen once; the top ten hold around 2%.

The V call is TRBV2, the J call TRBJ1-4, with 8 nucleotides matching TRBD1. The sequence was obtained from a man aged 50-60 years with COVID-19, enrolled during active disease. The sequenced sample was peripheral blood. For the CDR3, the DNA is TGTGCCAGCAGTGACGGCAGGGGGCCTGAAAAACTGTTTTTT. This codes for CASSDGRGPEKLFF.